This TCR beta chain stems from a study of T cell changes during pregnancy in multiple sclerosis. V shed 6 bases and J shed 5 bases, with 8 bases lying between them. Germline CDR1 reads MNHNY; CDR2 reads SVGAGI (reference sequence). The CDR3 loop spans 11 amino acids. Sequenced by immunoSEQ multiplex PCR; TCRdb stores in-frame clones only, minus some. The sample includes tens of thousands of clones, around nine tenths of them seen just once. This TCR was sampled from a female donor in good health, enrolled as a control in a pregnancy study. This sample comprised CD4+ T cells from peripheral blood mononuclear cells, obtained in the first trimester of pregnancy. J is TRBJ2-7 and V is TRBV6-6; unclear D gene. In DNA, the CDR3 is TGTGCCAGCAGCACGTACAACGAGCAGTACTTC. It yields the protein CASSTYNEQYF.